This T cell receptor beta chain comes out of a study of T cell responses to AZD1222 COVID-19 vaccine. The method was immunoSEQ multiplex PCR; TCRdb's version includes in-frame clones alone and lacks a portion of them. The sample lists about 150,000 clones, approximately 87% occurring once. With 4 bases removed from V and 1 base from J, the gap between germline ends came to 6 bases. Germline-derived CDR1 and CDR2 are SGDLS and YYNGEE. The CDR3 sequence is 12 residues long. Study results and limitations: Only a handful of people who got AZD1222 tested seropositive at baseline. Clonal diversity may have been underestimated in mostly white British donors. Sampled repertoires all dated from after the peak T cell response.

In regard to this clone: The antigen is undetermined.

The chain combines TRBV9 with TRBJ2-7; D ambiguous. Sequences were derived from peripheral blood, sampled 28 days after the second AZD1222 dose. The receptor comes from an adult who received the AZD1222 COVID-19 vaccine. In nucleotides, the CDR3 is TGTGCCAGCAGCTCCAGTTCCTACGAGCAGTACTTC. Its translation is CASSSSSYEQYF. The complete variable domain, with remaining parts taken from reference TRBV9 and TRBJ2-7, reads DSGVTQTPKHLITATGQRVTLRCSPRSGDLSVYWYQQSLDQGLQFLIQYYNGEERAKGNILERFSAQQFPDLHSELNLSSLELGDSALYFCASSSSSYEQYFGPGTRLTVT.